This T cell receptor (beta chain) is drawn from a study of beta chain features in type 1 diabetes. This CDR3 has 12 residues. The germline CDR1 and CDR2 sequences are GTSNPN and SVGIG (reference sequence). V lost 3 bases and J lost 6, with 10 bases in between. Sequencing targeted expressed TCRB transcripts, as all isolated RNA had been reverse transcribed. Clones were sequenced by immunoSEQ multiplex PCR, and TCRdb holds only the in-frame ones, with some missing. The sample has 140,000 to 150,000 clones, around 13% seen once. Findings and limits, study-wide: People with Type 1 diabetes carried modestly yet significantly shorter TCRB CDR3s in all four CD4+ subsets.

CD4+ cells of the naive, central memory, regulatory and stem cell-like memory types were sorted via CD45RO/CCR7/CD25/CD127/CD95/CD27. This clone was seen at least ten times. What it recognizes is unknown. This rearrangement joins TRBV30 to TRBJ2-3; D may be TRBD1 or TRBD2 (5 bases each). The TCR comes from a young man with type 1 diabetes. The sample was central memory CD4+ T cells from blood. Written as DNA, the CDR3 is TGTGCCTGGAGCCAGGGACGGGATACGCAGTATTTT. It is translated as CAWSQGRDTQYF.